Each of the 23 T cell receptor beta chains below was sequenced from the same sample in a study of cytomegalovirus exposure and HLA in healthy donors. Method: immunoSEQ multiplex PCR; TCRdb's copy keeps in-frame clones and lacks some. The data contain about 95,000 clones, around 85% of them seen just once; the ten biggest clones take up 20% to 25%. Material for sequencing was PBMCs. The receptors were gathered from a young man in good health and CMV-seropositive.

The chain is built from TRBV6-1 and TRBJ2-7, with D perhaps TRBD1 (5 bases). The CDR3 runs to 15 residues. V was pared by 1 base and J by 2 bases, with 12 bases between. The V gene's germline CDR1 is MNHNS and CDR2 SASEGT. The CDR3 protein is CASSEGGGFPYEQYF. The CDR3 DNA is TGTGCCAGCAGTGAAGGGGGCGGATTCCCCTACGAGCAGTACTTC.

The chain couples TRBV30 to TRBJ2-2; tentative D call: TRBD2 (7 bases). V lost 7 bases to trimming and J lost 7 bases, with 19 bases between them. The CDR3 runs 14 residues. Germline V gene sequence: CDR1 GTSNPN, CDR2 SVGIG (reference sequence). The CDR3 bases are TGTGCCTCCTGGGAGGGGGTGGGGAGCGGGGAGCTGTTTTTT. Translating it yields CASWEGVGSGELFF.

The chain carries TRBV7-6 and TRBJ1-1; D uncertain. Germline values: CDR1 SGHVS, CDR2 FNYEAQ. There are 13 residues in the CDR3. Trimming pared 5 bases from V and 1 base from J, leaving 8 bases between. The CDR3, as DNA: TGTGCCAGCAGCCGAGGAGGGAACACTGAAGCTTTCTTT. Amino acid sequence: CASSRGGNTEAFF.

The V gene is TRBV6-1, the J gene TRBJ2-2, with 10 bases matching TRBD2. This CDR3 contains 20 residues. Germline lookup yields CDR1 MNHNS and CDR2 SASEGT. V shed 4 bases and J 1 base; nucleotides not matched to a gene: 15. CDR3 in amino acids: CASSVLGLAPSEGNTGELFF. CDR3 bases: TGTGCCAGCAGTGTACTGGGACTAGCGCCTAGCGAGGGGAACACCGGGGAGCTGTTTTTT.

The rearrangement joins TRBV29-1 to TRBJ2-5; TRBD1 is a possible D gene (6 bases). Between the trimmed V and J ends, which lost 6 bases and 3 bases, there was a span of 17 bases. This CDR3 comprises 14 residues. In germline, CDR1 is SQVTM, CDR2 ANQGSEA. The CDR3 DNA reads TGCAGCGTGCCCCTAGGGGGAGTGGAAGAGACCCAGTACTTC. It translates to CSVPLGGVEETQYF.

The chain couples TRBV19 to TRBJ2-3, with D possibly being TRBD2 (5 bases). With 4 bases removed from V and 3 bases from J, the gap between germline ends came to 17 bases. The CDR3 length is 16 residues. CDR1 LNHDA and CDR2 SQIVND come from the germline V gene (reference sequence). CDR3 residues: CASSTLREAVTDTQYF. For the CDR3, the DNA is TGTGCCAGTAGTACCCTACGGGAAGCTGTGACAGATACGCAGTATTTT.

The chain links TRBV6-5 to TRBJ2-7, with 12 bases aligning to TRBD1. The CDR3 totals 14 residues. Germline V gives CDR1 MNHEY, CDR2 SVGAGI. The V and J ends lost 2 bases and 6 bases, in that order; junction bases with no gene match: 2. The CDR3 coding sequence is TGTGCCAGCAGTTACGGGACAGGGGGCCGCGAGCAGTACTTC. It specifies CASSYGTGGREQYF.

The CDR3 bases are TGTGCCAGCAGCCACAGGGGTTACAATGAGCAGTTCTTC. This codes for CASSHRGYNEQFF. This sequence joins TRBV4-2 and TRBJ2-1, with a weak D call TRBD1 (6 bases). The CDR3 totals 13 residues. Per the germline V gene, CDR1 is LGHNA and CDR2 is YNFKEQ. V gave up 3 bases and J gave up 4 bases, with 7 bases separating them.

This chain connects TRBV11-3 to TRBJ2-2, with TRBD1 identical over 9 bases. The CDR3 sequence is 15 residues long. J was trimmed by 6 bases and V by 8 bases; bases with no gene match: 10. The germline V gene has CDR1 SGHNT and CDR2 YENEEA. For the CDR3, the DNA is TGTGCCAGCCGGAGGCCGGGACAGGGAGCCGGGGAGCTGTTTTTT. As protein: CASRRPGQGAGELFF.

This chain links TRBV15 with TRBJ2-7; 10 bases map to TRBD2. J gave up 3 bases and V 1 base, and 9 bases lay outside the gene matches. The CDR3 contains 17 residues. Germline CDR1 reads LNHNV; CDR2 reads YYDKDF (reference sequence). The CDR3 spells CATSRGHLAGGDYEQYV. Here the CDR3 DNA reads TGTGCCACCAGCAGAGGACATTTAGCGGGGGGAGACTACGAGCAGTACGTC.

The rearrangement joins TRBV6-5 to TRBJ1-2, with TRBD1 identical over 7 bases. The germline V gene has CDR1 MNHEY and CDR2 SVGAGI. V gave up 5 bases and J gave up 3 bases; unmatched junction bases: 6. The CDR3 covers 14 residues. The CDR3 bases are TGTGCCAGCAGTGGGCAGCAGGGGGACTATGGCTACACCTTC. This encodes CASSGQQGDYGYTF.

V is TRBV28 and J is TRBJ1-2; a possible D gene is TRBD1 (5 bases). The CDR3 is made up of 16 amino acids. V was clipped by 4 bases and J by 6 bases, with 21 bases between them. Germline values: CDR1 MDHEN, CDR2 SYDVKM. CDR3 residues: CASSSKFWGGGHGYTF. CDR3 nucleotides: TGTGCCAGCAGTTCTAAATTTTGGGGGGGTGGACATGGCTACACCTTC.

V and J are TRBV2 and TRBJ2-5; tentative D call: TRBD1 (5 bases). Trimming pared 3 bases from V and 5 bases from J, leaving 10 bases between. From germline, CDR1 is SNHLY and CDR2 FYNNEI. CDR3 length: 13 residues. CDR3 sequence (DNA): TGTGCCAGCAGTGATAGCAGGGCCGAGACCCAGTACTTC. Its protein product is CASSDSRAETQYF.

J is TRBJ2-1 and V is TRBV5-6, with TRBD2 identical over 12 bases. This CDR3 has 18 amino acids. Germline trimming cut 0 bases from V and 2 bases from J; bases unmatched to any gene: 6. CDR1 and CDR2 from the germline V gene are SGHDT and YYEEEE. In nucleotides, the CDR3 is TGTGCCAGCAGCTTGGATAGACTAGCGGGAGTCACCTACAATGAGCAGTTCTTC. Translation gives CASSLDRLAGVTYNEQFF.

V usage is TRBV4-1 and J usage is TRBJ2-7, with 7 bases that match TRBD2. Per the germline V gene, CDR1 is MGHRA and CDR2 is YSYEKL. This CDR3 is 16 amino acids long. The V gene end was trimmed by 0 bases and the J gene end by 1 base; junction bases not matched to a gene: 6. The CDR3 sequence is CASSQDIGLVSYEQYF. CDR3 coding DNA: TGCGCCAGCAGCCAAGATATCGGACTAGTGTCCTACGAGCAGTACTTC.

The CDR3 bases are TGCGCCAGCAGCTTGGGGGCGACTAGTTATGAGACCCAGTACTTC. Its translation is CASSLGATSYETQYF. V usage is TRBV5-1 and J usage is TRBJ2-5, with D perhaps matching TRBD2 (6 bases). The V end lost 0 bases, the J end lost 5 bases, and 14 bases lay between the germline ends. Per the germline V gene, CDR1 is SGHRS and CDR2 is YFSETQ. The CDR3 runs 15 residues.

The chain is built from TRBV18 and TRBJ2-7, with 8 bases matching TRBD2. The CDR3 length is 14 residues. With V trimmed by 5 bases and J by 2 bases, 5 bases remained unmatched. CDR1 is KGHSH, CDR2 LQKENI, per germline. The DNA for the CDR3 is TGTGCCAGCTCAAGGGTAGCGGGGCCCTACGAGCAGTACTTC. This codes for CASSRVAGPYEQYF.

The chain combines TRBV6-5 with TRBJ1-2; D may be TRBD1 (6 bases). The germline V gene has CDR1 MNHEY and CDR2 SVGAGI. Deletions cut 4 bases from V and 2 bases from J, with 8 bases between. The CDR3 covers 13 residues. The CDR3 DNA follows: TGTGCCAGCAGTTCAACAGGGAACTATGGCTACACCTTC. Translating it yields CASSSTGNYGYTF.

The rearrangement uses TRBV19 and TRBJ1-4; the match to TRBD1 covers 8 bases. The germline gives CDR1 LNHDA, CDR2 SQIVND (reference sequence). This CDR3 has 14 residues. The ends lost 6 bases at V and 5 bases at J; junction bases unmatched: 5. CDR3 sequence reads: CASSHRTGNEKLFF. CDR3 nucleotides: TGTGCCAGTAGCCACCGGACAGGGAATGAAAAACTGTTTTTT.

Here the CDR3 reads CASSPGTGGNEQFF. The CDR3 DNA reads as TGTGCCAGCAGCCCCGGGACAGGGGGCAATGAGCAGTTCTTC. The chain is built from TRBV7-9 and TRBJ2-1, with 11 positions matching TRBD1. The CDR3 length is 14 residues. The V and J ends lost 5 bases and 6 bases, in that order; junction bases with no gene match: 3. Germline loops: CDR1 SEHNR, CDR2 FQNEAQ (reference sequence). The whole variable domain, filled in from reference TRBV7-9 and TRBJ2-1, reads DTGVSQNPRHKITKRGQNVTFRCDPISEHNRLYWYRQTLGQGPEFLTYFQNEAQLEKSRLLSDRFSAERPKGSFSTLEIQRTEQGDSAMYLCASSPGTGGNEQFFGPGTRLTVL.

The CDR3 coding sequence is TGTGCCAGCACCGAAGGACAGGAAGAGACCCAGTACTTC. This codes for CASTEGQEETQYF. This chain links TRBV28 with TRBJ2-5; the match to TRBD1 covers 7 bases. CDR1 is MDHEN, CDR2 SYDVKM, per germline. Trimming removed 7 bases from V and 3 bases from J; junction bases left unmatched: 5. CDR3 length: 13 amino acids. Full variable domain (rest looked up from reference TRBV28 and TRBJ2-5): DVKVTQSSRYLVKRTGEKVFLECVQDMDHENMFWYRQDPGLGLRLIYFSYDVKMKEKGDIPEGYSVSREKKERFSLILESASTNQTSMYLCASTEGQEETQYFGPGTRLLVL.

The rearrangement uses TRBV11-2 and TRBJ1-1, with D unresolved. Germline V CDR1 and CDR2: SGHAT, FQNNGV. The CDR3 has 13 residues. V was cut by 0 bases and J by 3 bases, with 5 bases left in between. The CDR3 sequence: CASSLDVDTEAFF. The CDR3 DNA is TGTGCCAGCAGCTTAGACGTCGACACTGAAGCTTTCTTT.

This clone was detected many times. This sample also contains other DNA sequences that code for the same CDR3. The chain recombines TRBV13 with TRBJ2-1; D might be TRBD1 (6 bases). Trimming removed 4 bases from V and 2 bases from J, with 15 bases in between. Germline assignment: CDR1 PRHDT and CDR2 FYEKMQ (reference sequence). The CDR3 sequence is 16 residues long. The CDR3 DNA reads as TGTGCCAGCAGCTCAACGGTGGACAGCGCCTACAATGAGCAGTTCTTC. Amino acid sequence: CASSSTVDSAYNEQFF.